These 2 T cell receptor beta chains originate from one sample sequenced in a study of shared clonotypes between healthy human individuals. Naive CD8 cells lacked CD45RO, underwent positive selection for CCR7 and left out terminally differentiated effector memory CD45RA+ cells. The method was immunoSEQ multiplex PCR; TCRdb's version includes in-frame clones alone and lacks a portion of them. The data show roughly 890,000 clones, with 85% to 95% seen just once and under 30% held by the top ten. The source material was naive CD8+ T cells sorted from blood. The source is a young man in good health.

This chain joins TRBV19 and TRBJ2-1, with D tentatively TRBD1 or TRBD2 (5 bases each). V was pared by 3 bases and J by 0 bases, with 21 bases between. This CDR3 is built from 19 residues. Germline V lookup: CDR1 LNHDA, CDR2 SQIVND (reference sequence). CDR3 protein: CASSIGASLSISSYNEQFF. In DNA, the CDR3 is TGTGCCAGTAGTATCGGGGCCTCCTTAAGTATTAGCTCCTACAATGAGCAGTTCTTC.

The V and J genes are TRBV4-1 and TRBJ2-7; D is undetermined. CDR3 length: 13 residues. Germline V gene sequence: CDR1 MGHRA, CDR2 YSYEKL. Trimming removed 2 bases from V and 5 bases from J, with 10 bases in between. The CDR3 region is CASSQSFSHEQYF. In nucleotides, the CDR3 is TGCGCCAGCAGCCAAAGCTTTAGCCACGAGCAGTACTTC.